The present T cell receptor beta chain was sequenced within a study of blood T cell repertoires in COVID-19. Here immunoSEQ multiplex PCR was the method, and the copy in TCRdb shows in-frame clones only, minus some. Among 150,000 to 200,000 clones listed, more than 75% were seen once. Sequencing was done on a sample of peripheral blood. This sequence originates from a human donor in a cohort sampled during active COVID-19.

The CDR3 DNA sequence: TGTGCCAGCAGCTGGACAGGGGGCCTCGGCGGGGAGCTGTTTTTT. It encodes CASSWTGGLGGELFF. The chain uses TRBV7-2 and TRBJ2-2, with 11 bases fitting TRBD1. The J segment lost 7 bases and the V segment lost 4 bases, leaving 5 bases of the junction unmatched. This CDR3 has 15 amino acids. Germline CDR1 reads SGHTA; CDR2 reads FQGNSA.